The next 23 T cell receptor beta chains were all read from a single sample in a study of T cells in women clearing cervical HPV infection. Profiling relied on immunoSEQ multiplex PCR, and the TCRdb table lists in-frame clones only, not all of them. The ten most abundant clones cover approximately 6.3% of a sample with about 39,000 clones. The material sequenced was blood buffy coat. These receptors were collected from a woman aged 18-69 years with a cervical HPV16 infection that either progressed to CIN3+ or cleared (not recorded which).

With regard to this clone: The read falls 3 residues short of the CDR3 end, and the missing part is taken from the germline J gene. The chain carries TRBV19 and TRBJ2-1; the D gene is possibly TRBD2 (5 bases). The CDR3 consists of 16 residues. The germline V gene encodes CDR1 LNHDA and CDR2 SQIVND (reference sequence). V was pared by 5 bases and J by 0 bases, with 14 bases between. The CDR3 DNA, read in part, is TGTGCCAGTAGTGCGTTCGGGGAGAGCTCCTACAATGAG. Translated: CASSAFGESSYNE. The complete CDR3 sequence is CASSAFGESSYNEQFF.

With regard to this clone: The read ends 3 residues shy of where the CDR3 ends; the end is completed using the germline J gene. The V call is TRBV5-5, the J call TRBJ1-6; 7 bases map to TRBD1. Trimming at V came to 4 bases and at J to 7 bases, leaving 5 bases not matched to a gene. From germline, CDR1 is SGHKS and CDR2 YYEKEE (reference sequence). This CDR3 is 14 amino acids long. Here the CDR3 reads CASSISTGNSPLHF. The covered CDR3 bases are TGTGCCAGCAGCATTTCGACAGGGAATTCACCC.

On this clone itself: Sequencing ends 3 residues short of the CDR3 end; the germline J gene provides the rest. This chain links TRBV7-8 with TRBJ2-7; D gene uncertain. CDR1 and CDR2 (germline): SGHVS, FQNEAQ. The CDR3 is made up of 12 amino acids. V lost 5 bases and J 3 bases, leaving 8 bases between the germline ends. The sequenced part of the CDR3 DNA is TGTGCCAGCAGCCCACGGGTCTACGAG. It specifies CASSPRVYE. The whole CDR3 reads CASSPRVYEQYF.

The CDR3 bases that were read are TGTGCCAGCAGCTCCCTAGCGGGAAGGGGGGCAGATACG. Translated, it gives CASSSLAGRGADT. The entire CDR3 is CASSSLAGRGADTQYF. The rearrangement links TRBV7-3 to TRBJ2-3; TRBD2 matches at 9 bases. The CDR3 is cut off 3 residues early in the read; its end comes from the germline J gene. After removal of 4 bases from V and 4 bases from J, the junction contained 9 bases not matched to a gene. This CDR3 contains 16 residues. Germline CDR1 reads SGHTA; CDR2 reads FQGTGA.

Comments on this clone: The CDR3 end falls 3 residues outside the read, so it is completed with the germline J gene. The chain is built from TRBV7-2 and TRBJ1-2; D gene unclear. The CDR3 runs 12 residues. Per the germline V gene, CDR1 is SGHTA and CDR2 is FQGNSA. The CDR3 DNA, read in part, is TGTGCCAGCAGCTTAGGTAATAGATGC. Translation: CASSLGNRC. In full, the CDR3 reads CASSLGNRCYTF.

Details on this clone: The sequenced fragment ends 3 residues before the CDR3 boundary, so the rest is inferred from the germline J gene. The chain is built from TRBV5-4 and TRBJ2-3, with TRBD1 identical over 8 bases. The CDR3 spans 15 residues. In germline, CDR1 is SGHNT, CDR2 YYREEE (reference sequence). The DNA read from the CDR3 is TGTGCCAGCAGCTTCGCAGGGGGCCGGAGGGAGACG. Translating it yields CASSFAGGRRET. The whole CDR3 region reads CASSFAGGRRETQYF.

Details on this clone: The CDR3 is cut off 3 residues early in the read; its end comes from the germline J gene. V gene TRBV11-2 combines with J gene TRBJ1-1; TRBD1 aligns across 7 bases. V dropped 5 bases and J dropped 4; count of bases not matched to a gene: 4. CDR1 SGHAT and CDR2 FQNNGV come from the germline V gene. The CDR3 contains 13 residues. Incomplete CDR3 DNA: TGTGCCAGCAGCCTACAGGGGCGCACTGAA. It codes for CASSLQGRTE. The whole CDR3 protein reads CASSLQGRTEAFF.

On this clone: The read falls 3 residues short of the CDR3 end, and the missing part is taken from the germline J gene. The chain employs TRBV5-1 and TRBJ2-1, with TRBD2 matching 8 bases. Trimming took 4 bases from V and 7 from J; bases not matched to a gene: 7. The germline V gene encodes CDR1 SGHRS and CDR2 YFSETQ. The CDR3 spans 14 residues. The CDR3 bases that were read are TGCGCCAGCAGCCCCACTAGCGGCCGTAATGAG. This sequence encodes CASSPTSGRNE. In full, the CDR3 reads CASSPTSGRNEQFF.

About this clone: The CDR3 is cut off 3 residues early in the read; its end comes from the germline J gene. The V and J genes are TRBV30 and TRBJ2-4; the D gene is possibly TRBD1 (6 bases). Germline loops: CDR1 GTSNPN, CDR2 SVGIG (reference sequence). The CDR3 contains 12 residues. CDR3 residues: CAWSVGASGQYF. The part of the CDR3 DNA that was read is TGTGCCTGGAGTGTGGGGGCTTCGGGT.

Comments on this clone: The CDR3 is cut off 3 residues early in the read; its end comes from the germline J gene. The chain has TRBV30 and TRBJ1-2; a possible D gene is TRBD1 (5 bases). This CDR3 is built from 14 residues. From germline, CDR1 is GTSNPN and CDR2 SVGIG (reference sequence). V lost 0 bases to trimming and J lost 5 bases, with 13 bases between them. CDR3 DNA (partial): TGTGCCTGGAGTGTAGGGCAGGGTGGGTATGGC. Its protein is CAWSVGQGGYG. The CDR3 reads in full as CAWSVGQGGYGYTF.

Concerning this clone itself: The read is 3 residues too short to cover the CDR3 end, so that end is filled in from the germline J gene. The chain joins TRBV13 to TRBJ2-1; weak D call: TRBD1 (5 bases). V shed 1 base and J shed 8 bases, with 15 bases lying between them. CDR3 size: 15 residues. The germline V gene has CDR1 PRHDT and CDR2 FYEKMQ (reference sequence). The sequenced CDR3 bases are TGTGCCAGCAGCTTAGTAAGCGAGAGGACACATGAG. Its protein product is CASSLVSERTHE. The entire CDR3 reads CASSLVSERTHEQFF.

As to this clone: The read stops 3 residues short of the end of the CDR3; the missing end is completed from the germline J gene. This chain uses TRBV7-9 with TRBJ1-5; unclear D gene. Germline loops: CDR1 SEHNR, CDR2 FQNEAQ (reference sequence). Trimming stripped 1 base from V and 0 bases from J, with 7 bases between. The CDR3 loop spans 15 amino acids. Partial CDR3 DNA: TGTGCCAGCAGCTTAGAGGCGGATAGCAATCAGCCC. As protein: CASSLEADSNQP. The entire CDR3 is CASSLEADSNQPQHF.

Points on this clone: The DNA ends 3 residues before the CDR3 does, and the rest of the CDR3 is filled in from the germline J gene. V gene TRBV18 combines with J gene TRBJ2-1; 8 positions match TRBD2. The V gene's germline CDR1 is KGHSH and CDR2 LQKENI. Trimming at V came to 4 bases and at J to 5 bases, leaving 10 bases not matched to a gene. The CDR3 has 16 residues. The sequenced part of the CDR3 DNA is TGTGCCAGCTCACTAAATAGCGGGGAGATCGACAATGAG. Translating gives CASSLNSGEIDNE. The whole CDR3 protein reads CASSLNSGEIDNEQFF.

Concerning this clone itself: The read is 3 residues too short to cover the CDR3 end, so that end is filled in from the germline J gene. The gene calls are TRBV19 and TRBJ2-1, with 15 bases that match TRBD2. J lost 9 bases, V lost 5 bases, and 5 bases had no gene match. This CDR3 is 15 amino acids long. Germline-derived CDR1 and CDR2 are LNHDA and SQIVND (reference sequence). The CDR3 sequence: CASSAPGLAGGEQFF. The CDR3 DNA, read in part, is TGTGCCAGTAGTGCCCCGGGACTAGCGGGAGGTGAG.

Worth noting for this clone: Coverage ceases 3 residues before the CDR3 finishes, and the germline J gene fills in the end. V is TRBV20-1 and J is TRBJ1-4; a weak D match, TRBD1 (5 bases). CDR1 and CDR2 (germline): DFQATT, SNEGSKA (reference sequence). The V end lost 5 bases, the J end lost 8 bases, and 12 bases lay between the germline ends. This CDR3 spans 12 amino acids. CDR3 sequence reads: CSAPQGREKLFF. The DNA read from the CDR3 is TGCAGTGCTCCCCAGGGTAGGGAAAAA.

Details on this clone: The read halts 3 residues ahead of the CDR3 end, with the missing end drawn from the germline J gene. V usage is TRBV28 and J usage is TRBJ1-2; TRBD1 matches at 11 bases. V lost 3 bases and J lost 6; bases outside the gene matches: 9. The length of the CDR3 is 16 residues. Germline CDR1 MDHEN, CDR2 SYDVKM. The CDR3 here is CASSFGERTGGNGYTF. The sequenced part of the CDR3 DNA is TGTGCCAGCAGTTTCGGGGAGAGGACAGGGGGCAATGGC.

Note on this clone: The CDR3 extends 3 residues past the end of the read, so its final part is completed from the germline J gene. The chain combines TRBV20-1 with TRBJ1-1; 7 nucleotides agree with TRBD1. The CDR3 covers 15 residues. Germline V gene sequence: CDR1 DFQATT, CDR2 SNEGSKA (reference sequence). J gave up 4 bases and V 4 bases, and 12 bases lay outside the gene matches. CDR3 residues: CSAIRDSGPFTEAFF. The covered CDR3 bases are TGCAGTGCTATCCGGGACAGTGGGCCTTTCACTGAA.

Worth noting for this clone: The CDR3 is cut off 3 residues early in the read; its end comes from the germline J gene. The V gene is TRBV6-4, the J gene TRBJ2-1; 12 bases match TRBD2. V shed 3 bases, J shed 4 bases, and the junction held 4 bases outside the gene matches. Germline lookup yields CDR1 MRHNA and CDR2 SNTAGT. The CDR3 extends over 16 amino acids. The CDR3 here is CASSETGTSGYNEQFF. CDR3 DNA (partial): TGTGCCAGCAGTGAGACCGGGACTAGCGGGTACAATGAG.

With respect to this clone: The observed sequence ends 3 residues before the CDR3 terminus, with the missing tail filled in from the germline J gene. The V and J genes are TRBV6-1 and TRBJ1-2; the D is unclear. CDR3 length: 11 residues. Germline V gene lookup returns CDR1 MNHNS and CDR2 SASEGT. The sequenced CDR3 bases are TGTGCCAGCAGTGAACGGGTCATC. It yields the protein CASSERVI. From start to end, the CDR3 is CASSERVIYTF.

The CDR3 is CASSTIAGENIQYF. The CDR3 DNA, read in part, is TGCGCCAGCAGCACAATAGCGGGAGAAAACATT. The genes are TRBV5-1 and TRBJ2-4; 9 bases line up with TRBD2. The CDR3 is cut off 3 residues early in the read; its end comes from the germline J gene. The V segment lost 4 bases and the J segment 5 bases; nucleotides outside the gene matches: 4. The CDR3 covers 14 residues. CDR1 and CDR2 from the germline V gene are SGHRS and YFSETQ.

A word on this clone: The CDR3 is cut off 3 residues early in the read; its end comes from the germline J gene. The chain recombines TRBV30 with TRBJ1-2; no firm D call. Germline V gives CDR1 GTSNPN, CDR2 SVGIG (reference sequence). The CDR3 is 13 amino acids. Partial CDR3 DNA: TGTGCCTGGAGTTTTAGCGGGAGCTACGAC. Translating gives CAWSFSGSYD. The entire CDR3 reads CAWSFSGSYDYTF.

CDR3 residues: CASSTQGTTTGELFF. Incomplete CDR3 DNA: TGTGCCAGCAGCACGCAGGGGACTACGACCGGGGAG. The chain uses TRBV7-3 and TRBJ2-2; a possible D gene is TRBD2 (7 bases). From the germline J gene comes the end of the CDR3, since the read stops 3 residues before it. V was pared by 5 bases and J by 5 bases, with 15 bases between. CDR1 and CDR2 (germline): SGHTA, FQGTGA. This CDR3 has 15 residues.

Notes on this clone: The observed sequence ends 3 residues before the CDR3 terminus, with the missing tail filled in from the germline J gene. This sequence joins TRBV14 and TRBJ1-1, with D possibly TRBD1 on 6 matching bases. V gave up 5 bases and J gave up 1 base, with 11 bases separating them. The CDR3 has 14 amino acids. Germline V gives CDR1 SGHDN, CDR2 FVKESK. CDR3 DNA (partial): TGTGCCAGCAGCGCGGGACACTCGAACACTGAA. It is translated as CASSAGHSNTE. The whole CDR3 protein reads CASSAGHSNTEAFF.